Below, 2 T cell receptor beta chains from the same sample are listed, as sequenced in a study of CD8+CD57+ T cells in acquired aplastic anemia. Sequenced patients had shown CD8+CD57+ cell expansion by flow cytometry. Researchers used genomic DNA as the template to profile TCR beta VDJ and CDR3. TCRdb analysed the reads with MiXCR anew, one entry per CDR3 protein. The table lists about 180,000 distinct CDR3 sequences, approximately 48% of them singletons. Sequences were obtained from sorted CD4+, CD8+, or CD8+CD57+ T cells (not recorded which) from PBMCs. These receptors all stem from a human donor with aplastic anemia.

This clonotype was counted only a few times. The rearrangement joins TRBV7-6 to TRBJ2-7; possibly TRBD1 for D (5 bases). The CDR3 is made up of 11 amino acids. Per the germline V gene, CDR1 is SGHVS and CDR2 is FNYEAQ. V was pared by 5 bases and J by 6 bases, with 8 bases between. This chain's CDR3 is CASSDSLEQYF. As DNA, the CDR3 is TGTGCCAGCAGCGACAGTCTCGAGCAGTACTTC.

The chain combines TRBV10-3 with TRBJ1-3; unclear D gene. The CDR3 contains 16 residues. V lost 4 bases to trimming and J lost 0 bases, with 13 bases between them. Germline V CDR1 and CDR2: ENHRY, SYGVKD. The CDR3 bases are TGTGCCATCAGTGGAGGCGAGTTTAGCTCTGGAAACACCATATATTTT. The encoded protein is CAISGGEFSSGNTIYF.